Below are 24 T cell receptor beta chains sequenced from a single sample in a study of blood T cells in healthy people across ages. Primed by a sample-barcoded 5' primer and a J-beta primer mix, a second PCR proceeded for roughly 7 to 11 cycles. TCRdb analysed the 5' RACE reads with MiXCR anew, one entry per CDR3 protein. The table has 1.5 million to 2 million distinct CDR3 sequences, about 39% seen once; the top ten hold 23%. The sequencing sample was made of blood. The receptors come from a human donor in good health.

This clonotype was picked up a small number of times. The V gene is TRBV4-1, the J gene TRBJ2-5, with a possible D match to TRBD1 (6 bases). Trimming left V 4 bases short and J 13 bases short, with 25 bases between. The CDR3 contains 15 residues. Germline V gives CDR1 MGHRA, CDR2 YSYEKL. The CDR3 DNA sequence: TGCGCCAGCAGCCTGCGGACAGCGCTCACGGACGAGCGGTACTTC. Protein: CASSLRTALTDERYF.

The chain carries TRBV9 and TRBJ2-6; D possibly corresponds to TRBD1 (6 bases). V lost 5 bases and J lost 0, with 24 bases in between. CDR3 length: 20 residues. Germline values: CDR1 SGDLS, CDR2 YYNGEE. The CDR3 DNA reads as TGTGCCAGCAGAGACTCCCCGAACAGGGCGGGCCGCTCTGGGGCCAACGTCCTGACTTTC. As protein: CASRDSPNRAGRSGANVLTF. The full variable domain, in which reference TRBV9 and TRBJ2-6 provide the parts outside the CDR3, is DSGVTQTPKHLITATGQRVTLRCSPRSGDLSVYWYQQSLDQGLQFLIQYYNGEERAKGNILERFSAQQFPDLHSELNLSSLELGDSALYFCASRDSPNRAGRSGANVLTFGAGSRLTVL.

This clonotype has a count of ten or more. The chain has TRBV27 and TRBJ1-2; D gene uncertain. Trimming shortened V by 7 bases and J by 4 bases, and 19 bases separated the two germline ends. The CDR3 runs to 15 residues. Germline V CDR1 and CDR2: MNHEY, SMNVEV (reference sequence). The CDR3 loop reads CASKLDGDNLYGYTF. The CDR3 DNA reads TGTGCCAGCAAGTTAGATGGGGATAACCTCTATGGCTACACCTTC.

J is TRBJ2-7 and V is TRBV6-5; D gene uncertain. Germline V gives CDR1 MNHEY, CDR2 SVGAGI. The V and J ends lost 4 bases and 0 bases respectively, with 13 bases between them. This CDR3 comprises 15 residues. CDR3 nucleotides: TGTGCCAGCAGTTCAATACTTCCCAGCTCCTACGAGCAGTACTTC. This gives the protein CASSSILPSSYEQYF.

The chain employs TRBV20-1 and TRBJ2-7; 15 bases align to TRBD2. The end of the DNA fits TRBJ2-5 better, so the J call may be wrong. This CDR3 comprises 16 residues. Germline lookup yields CDR1 DFQATT and CDR2 SNEGSKA (reference sequence). As DNA, the CDR3 is TGCAGTGCTAGAGATCCTGGACTAGCGGGAGGGGAGACCCAGTACTTC. It is translated as CSARDPGLAGGETQYF.

The sample holds many counts of this clonotype. The chain links TRBV20-1 to TRBJ2-7; TRBD1 aligns across 7 bases. V gave up 5 bases and J gave up 1 base; unmatched junction bases: 5. Per germline, CDR1 DFQATT and CDR2 SNEGSKA (reference sequence). CDR3 length equals 13 residues. The CDR3, as DNA: TGCAGTGCTCTCAGGGGGAGTTCCTACGAGCAGTACTTC. It translates to CSALRGSSYEQYF.

This clonotype was seen only a few times. The V gene is TRBV5-1, the J gene TRBJ2-1, with 7 bases aligning to TRBD2. From germline, CDR1 is SGHRS and CDR2 YFSETQ. The CDR3 sequence is 15 residues long. V gave up 4 bases and J gave up 7 bases; unmatched junction bases: 11. The CDR3, as DNA: TGCGCCAGCAGCCGAACCGGGACTACAACGAATGAGCAGTTCTTC. It translates to CASSRTGTTTNEQFF.

The chain combines TRBV6-1 with TRBJ1-5; 7 bases line up with TRBD1. The V segment lost 6 bases and the J segment 1 base; nucleotides outside the gene matches: 6. The CDR3 is 15 residues long. Germline V CDR1 and CDR2: MNHNS, SASEGT. The CDR3 DNA follows: TGTGCCAGCAGGGCAAGACAGGGAAGCAATCAGCCCCAGCATTTT. It codes for CASRARQGSNQPQHF.

This clonotype was seen repeatedly, ten times or more. The chain recombines TRBV4-3 with TRBJ1-1; D remains ambiguous. Germline V gene lookup returns CDR1 LGHNA and CDR2 YSLEER. The V gene lost 1 base and the J gene lost 2 bases, with 5 bases spanning the gap. The CDR3 consists of 13 residues. DNA of the CDR3: TGCGCCAGCAGCCAAGGACCTAACACTGAAGCTTTCTTT. Translated, it gives CASSQGPNTEAFF.

This clonotype showed up just a few times. The chain employs TRBV4-2 and TRBJ2-1, with 7 positions matching TRBD2. Germline V lookup: CDR1 LGHNA, CDR2 YNFKEQ. V trimming: 1 base; J trimming: 1 base; junction bases outside the gene matches: 4. The CDR3 runs to 16 residues. The CDR3 DNA is TGTGCCAGCAGCCAAGCGGGGGGACCATCCTACAATGAGCAGTTCTTC. Translating it yields CASSQAGGPSYNEQFF.

This clonotype was detected once. The chain couples TRBV29-1 to TRBJ2-1; 8 bases fit TRBD1. Germline loops: CDR1 SQVTM, CDR2 ANQGSEA. The CDR3 has 15 residues. After removal of 3 bases from V and 7 bases from J, the junction contained 11 bases not matched to a gene. CDR3 DNA: TGCAGCGTTGAGGGAACTGGACAGGGTAATAATGAGCAGTTCTTC. Protein product: CSVEGTGQGNNEQFF.

This clonotype showed up just a few times. V is TRBV20-1 and J is TRBJ2-7; D gene ambiguous. This CDR3 is built from 12 residues. V lost 6 bases and J lost 0, with 9 bases in between. Germline V gene lookup returns CDR1 DFQATT and CDR2 SNEGSKA (reference sequence). CDR3 nucleotide sequence: TGCAGTGCATGGGTGCCCTCCTACGAGCAGTACTTC. Translation: CSAWVPSYEQYF.

The CDR3 nucleotides read TGCAGGGCCGGGACAGCGGCTTACGAGCAGTACTTC. Its translation is CRAGTAAYEQYF. The rearrangement links TRBV20-1 to TRBJ2-7; TRBD1 aligns across 7 bases. Germline CDR1 is DFQATT and CDR2 is SNEGSKA (reference sequence). CDR3 length: 12 amino acids.

This clonotype has more than one count but fewer than ten. The genes are TRBV5-8 and TRBJ2-4, with D possibly being TRBD1 (6 bases). The germline gives CDR1 SGHTS, CDR2 YDEGEE. V lost 4 bases and J lost 8, with 16 bases in between. The CDR3 is 14 residues long. In nucleotides, the CDR3 is TGTGCCAGCAGCACACCCGGGACACGGGACATTCAGTACTTC. This sequence encodes CASSTPGTRDIQYF.

The count of this clonotype is one. The rearrangement uses TRBV29-1 and TRBJ2-3, with D possibly matching TRBD1 (5 bases). This CDR3 region has 14 residues. Germline CDR1 is SQVTM and CDR2 is ANQGSEA. Between the trimmed V and J ends, which lost 3 bases and 2 bases, there was a span of 12 bases. The CDR3 reads CSVDPGLDTDTQYF. For the CDR3, the DNA is TGCAGCGTTGACCCAGGGCTCGACACAGATACGCAGTATTTT.

This clonotype was picked up one time. V usage is TRBV27 and J usage is TRBJ1-5; the D is unclear. Per the germline V gene, CDR1 is MNHEY and CDR2 is SMNVEV (reference sequence). Trimming removed 11 bases from V and 4 bases from J, with 15 bases in between. The CDR3 extends over 13 amino acids. This CDR3 reads CAASRSQNQPQHF. CDR3 sequence (DNA): TGTGCCGCCAGCAGGTCGCAGAATCAGCCCCAGCATTTT.

This clonotype was recorded at least ten times. The V gene is TRBV7-9, the J gene TRBJ2-3; D may be TRBD2 (5 bases). In germline, CDR1 is SEHNR, CDR2 FQNEAQ (reference sequence). V was cut by 6 bases and J by 0 bases, with 10 bases left in between. The CDR3 covers 14 residues. In nucleotides, the CDR3 is TGTGCCAGCAGTTTTAGCGCCAGCACAGATACGCAGTATTTT. Translation: CASSFSASTDTQYF.

V and J are TRBV20-1 and TRBJ1-2; D is ambiguous. The V gene lost 3 bases and the J gene lost 8 bases, with 13 bases spanning the gap. The CDR3 has 12 amino acids. Per germline, CDR1 DFQATT and CDR2 SNEGSKA (reference sequence). In nucleotides, the CDR3 is TGCAGTGCTAGGGTCCCAGGTGGAGGCTACACCTTC. The encoded protein is CSARVPGGGYTF.

V and J are TRBV20-1 and TRBJ2-1; TRBD1 aligns across 8 bases. Germline lookup yields CDR1 DFQATT and CDR2 SNEGSKA (reference sequence). CDR3 length: 13 residues. J gave up 0 bases and V 7 bases, and 2 bases lay outside the gene matches. The CDR3, as DNA: TGCAGTGAAACAGGGGGCTCCTACAATGAGCAGTTCTTC. Its translation is CSETGGSYNEQFF.

The genes are TRBV7-2 and TRBJ1-2; 7 nucleotides align to TRBD1. V trimming: 2 bases; J trimming: 8 bases; junction bases outside the gene matches: 11. Germline loops: CDR1 SGHTA, CDR2 FQGNSA. This CDR3 region has 15 residues. As DNA, the CDR3 is TGTGCCAGCAGCTTACAACATGACAGGGTGCGGGGCTACACCTTC. This gives the protein CASSLQHDRVRGYTF.

This clonotype was counted a few times. The V call is TRBV4-1, the J call TRBJ2-7; unclear D gene. This CDR3 has 15 residues. The germline V gene encodes CDR1 MGHRA and CDR2 YSYEKL. Trimming took off 0 bases at V and 0 bases at J, with 9 bases between the two ends. Written as DNA, the CDR3 is TGCGCCAGCAGCCAAGATTCTGGGGACTCCTACGAGCAGTACTTC. Protein: CASSQDSGDSYEQYF.

A few counts support this clonotype. The chain is built from TRBV6-2 or TRBV6-3 and TRBJ1-5; weak D call: TRBD1 (5 bases). Trimming left V 6 bases short and J 5 bases short, with 14 bases between. Looked up from germline, CDR1 is MNHEY and CDR2 is SVGEGT. The length of the CDR3 is 14 residues. CDR3 region: CASRPQGYHQPQHF. CDR3 DNA: TGTGCCAGCAGACCTCAGGGTTACCATCAGCCCCAGCATTTT.

This clonotype was seen a few times. The chain joins TRBV5-5 to TRBJ1-1, with TRBD1 matching 10 bases. CDR3 length equals 14 residues. Germline CDR1 is SGHKS and CDR2 is YYEKEE (reference sequence). V was clipped by 4 bases and J by 7 bases; unmatched bases: 7. The CDR3 region is CASSRDRGGLEAFF. The CDR3 nucleotides are TGTGCCAGCAGCCGGGACAGGGGTGGCCTTGAAGCTTTCTTT. Full variable domain (remainder filled in from reference TRBV5-5 and TRBJ1-1): DAGVTQSPTHLIKTRGQQVTLRCSPISGHKSVSWYQQVLGQGPQFIFQYYEKEERGRGNFPDRFSARQFPNYSSELNVNALLLGDSALYLCASSRDRGGLEAFFGQGTRLTVV.

This clonotype was counted once. One end of the junction varies from germline; a read error may be responsible. This sequence joins TRBV29-1 and TRBJ1-2, with a possible D match to TRBD1 (5 bases). The CDR3 consists of 14 residues. Germline loops: CDR1 SQVTM, CDR2 ANQGSEA. In DNA, the CDR3 is TGCAGCGTTCTGAGGATAGGGGAGAACTATAGCTACACCTTC. Encoded protein: CSVLRIGENYSYTF. Based on the CDR3 plus reference TRBV29-1 and TRBJ1-2, the full variable domain is SAVISQKPSRDICQRGTSLTIQCQVDSQVTMMFWYRQQPGQSLTLIATANQGSEATYESGFVIDKFPISRPNLTFSTLTVSNMSPEDSSIYLCSVLRIGENYSYTFGSGTRLTVV.